This T cell receptor beta chain came from a study of identifying expanded T cells in peripheral blood. Notes on the study in general: Clone count variance between roughly two-week samples rose with total template count. Over about two and four weeks, about 15 and 18 clones changed, versus 1.2 between replicates.

Repertoires were generated with immunoSEQ multiplex PCR, while TCRdb's copy carries only in-frame clones and drops some. The table lists about 100,000 clones, roughly 89% of them singletons. The CDR3 is 12 residues long. Germline V gives CDR1 MNHEY, CDR2 SVGAGI. V was pared by 8 bases and J by 9 bases, with 16 bases between. Concerning this clone: The antigen remains undetermined.

During the collection period, no donor immune events like infections were recorded. The origin of this receptor is a person aged 18 to 70 in good health. V gene TRBV6-5 combines with J gene TRBJ1-1, with D unclear. The sequenced sample was blood. This CDR3 is CASGPFGSQAFF. CDR3 nucleotides: TGTGCCAGCGGACCCTTTGGGAGCCAAGCTTTCTTT.